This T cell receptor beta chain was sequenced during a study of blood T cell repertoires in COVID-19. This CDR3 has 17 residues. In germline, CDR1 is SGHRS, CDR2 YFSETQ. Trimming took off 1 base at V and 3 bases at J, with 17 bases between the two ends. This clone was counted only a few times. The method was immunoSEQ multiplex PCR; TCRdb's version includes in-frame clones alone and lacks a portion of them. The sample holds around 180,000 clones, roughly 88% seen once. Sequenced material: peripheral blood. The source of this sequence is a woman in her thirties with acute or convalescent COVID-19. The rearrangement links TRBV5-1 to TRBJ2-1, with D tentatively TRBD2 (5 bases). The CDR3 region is CASSLQSTSSGYNEQFF. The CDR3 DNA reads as TGCGCCAGCAGCTTGCAATCCACTAGTTCGGGCTACAATGAGCAGTTCTTC. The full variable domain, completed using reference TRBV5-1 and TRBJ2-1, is KAGVTQTPRYLIKTRGQQVTLSCSPISGHRSVSWYQQTPGQGLQFLFEYFSETQRNKGNFPGRFSGRQFSNSRSEMNVSTLELGDSALYLCASSLQSTSSGYNEQFFGPGTRLTVL.